This T cell receptor beta chain was captured by sequencing in a study of beta chain features in type 1 diabetes (dated by TCRdb to 2016 to 2019). Background on the whole study: Mean age, gender distribution, total cell number and subset yield did not differ between patients and healthy donors. Across all samples, 107,917,701 sorted cells were examined, and cell number per subset correlated strongly with RNA yield. In the study, TCRB repertoires of sorted circulating CD4+ T cell subsets from recently diagnosed type 1 diabetes patients were compared with those of matched healthy donors. Regulatory and stem cell-like memory subsets were obtained from only 8 patients and about 8 healthy donors, while naive and central memory subsets were obtained from all 30 or so donors. Study-level results and caveats: A moderate but significant shortening of TCRB CDR3 length was observed in type 1 diabetes patients in all four CD4+ subsets. At VDJ recombination sites, type 1 diabetes patients had fewer insertions and more deleted nucleotides, which implies abnormalities in thymic rearrangement. Only small numbers of individuals were included in the HLA sub-analyses, which left unresolved whether HLA type had any influence on TCRB rearrangement. Because cDNA was sequenced instead of genomic DNA, activated cells with high expression could be over-represented, although the groups did not differ in activation or CD3 levels. PCR might favor shorter templates, but patient and control samples were amplified and corrected together, so any skew would affect both groups equally. Naive, central memory and regulatory TCRB repertoires appeared to be more alike among patients than among healthy donors.

Each donor gave one peripheral blood draw, averaging roughly 100 mL, which was collected into heparinised tubes. A BD FACSAria II and a panel including CD45RO, CCR7, CD25, CD127, CD95 and CD27 were used to sort naive, central memory, regulatory and stem cell-like memory CD4+ T cells. A purity above 95% was achieved for all sorted populations. PBMCs were separated immediately by Lymphoprep density gradient centrifugation and were stained directly, without being cultured. Samples were stained and sorted in pairs, with one healthy donor and one patient per experiment, so that batch effects were minimized. The junction shows trimming of 7 bases on V and 6 bases on J, and the gene matches do not reach 4 bases of it. The CDR3 holds 13 amino acids from the cysteine to the phenylalanine. The sequence is cut down to CDR3 DNA, 39 bases in frame from base 1. CDR1 and CDR2 were assigned from the germline V gene (reference sequence) as LNHDA and SQIVND.

This clone was seen a few times. It has no known antigen specificity. No much larger clone exists at a distance of one base, and base qualities are not known. The entire amount of isolated RNA was reverse transcribed using the High Capacity cDNA Reverse Transcription Kit, so the sequenced TCRB transcripts were expressed ones. Naive, central memory and regulatory T cell samples underwent deep immunoSEQ sequencing, averaging about 3.57 million total reads per sample. Sorted cells were lysed in RLT buffer and RNA was extracted with DNase-treated RNeasy Micro or Mini kits, depending on cell number. To prevent cross-contamination, each cell subset was processed individually, whereas patient and healthy donor samples were processed jointly. Using the immunoSEQ multiplex PCR, TCRB sequences were amplified from cDNA into 87-bp fragments spanning the CDR3 region. Amplicons were sequenced on the Illumina HiSeq platform. As for how the authors treated the data: Synthetic template baselines were used to correct PCR bias computationally, reads within Hamming distance 2 were collapsed, and singletons that could not be merged were discarded. By aligning reads against IMGT, V, D and J genes, CDR3 length, and insertions or deletions at six rearrangement sites were assigned. Within each subset, clonotype counts were normalized to the number of sorted cells before true diversity and Gini coefficients were calculated with the tcR R package. The overlap coefficient, calculated on TCRB nucleotide sequences, was used to measure repertoire sharing. What TCRdb holds here is the immuneACCESS table cut down to in-frame rearrangements. Part of the clones is not present; checked against another copy, under half of the missing clones reflect an unresolved V gene, and the others are unexplained. V and J calls and clone size are given by that table; D and trimming were obtained from the DNA. Here the sample has a few hundred thousand clones; 8% to 10% occur a single time. The top ten hold about 0.64% of the sample.

The chain employs TRBV19 and TRBJ2-1; the junction holds 9 bases that match TRBD2. The clonotype comes from a man younger than 45 with type 1 diabetes. The sample was central memory CD4+ T cells from blood. The DNA reads TGTGCCAGTAACGGCGGGAGGGCCAATGAGCAGTTCTTC. This translates into CASNGGRANEQFF.